These 8 T cell receptor beta chains came from one sample sequenced in a study of CD8+ T cells in alopecia areata. Extracted from the samples, RNA was reverse transcribed into cDNA to serve as the sequencing template. Using immunoSEQ multiplex PCR, the repertoire was profiled, and TCRdb retains in-frame clones only, with some absent. The table lists about 250,000 clones, under 70% of them singletons. The starting material was CD4+ T cells sorted from blood, obtained at week 0. Receptors were obtained from a human donor with alopecia areata.

This clone was observed a single time. CDR3 sequence (DNA): TGTGCCAGCTCACGTGAGGGGCATGGTATGCCCCAGTACTTC. This codes for CASSREGHGMPQYF. This chain uses TRBV18 with TRBJ2-5; D may match TRBD1 or TRBD2 (5 bases each). Looked up from germline, CDR1 is KGHSH and CDR2 is LQKENI. The CDR3 runs 14 residues. Trimming removed 4 bases from V and 9 bases from J, with 18 bases in between.

The chain recombines TRBV7-2 with TRBJ1-2, with D possibly TRBD1 on 5 matching bases. The V end lost 6 bases, the J end lost 4 bases, and 15 bases lay between the germline ends. Germline V lookup: CDR1 SGHTA, CDR2 FQGNSA. The length of the CDR3 is 14 residues. This CDR3 reads CASRPKGYSYGYTF. CDR3 DNA: TGTGCCAGCAGACCGAAGGGGTATAGCTATGGCTACACCTTC.

The J gene is TRBJ2-1, the V gene TRBV30; the D is unclear. Trimming left V 6 bases short and J 8 bases short, with 14 bases between. Germline loops: CDR1 GTSNPN, CDR2 SVGIG (reference sequence). The CDR3 length is 12 residues. The CDR3 loop is CACRRRTYEQFF. CDR3 nucleotides: TGTGCCTGTAGGCGCAGGACGTATGAGCAGTTCTTC.

The rearrangement links TRBV9 to TRBJ2-3; D call uncertain. CDR1 SGDLS and CDR2 YYNGEE come from the germline V gene. Trimming shortened V by 4 bases and J by 3 bases, and 15 bases separated the two germline ends. The CDR3 is 15 residues long. The CDR3 region is CASSRRWASTDTQYF. CDR3 DNA: TGTGCCAGCAGCCGACGTTGGGCGAGTACAGATACGCAGTATTTT.

This clone came up once. The gene calls are TRBV7-2 and TRBJ1-2; D possibly corresponds to TRBD1 (5 bases). The V and J ends lost 5 bases and 4 bases respectively, with 17 bases between them. The CDR3 has 15 residues. CDR1 and CDR2 from the germline V gene are SGHTA and FQGNSA. CDR3 sequence: CASSPARGGTYGYTF. The CDR3 DNA sequence: TGTGCCAGCAGCCCCGCGCGGGGAGGGACCTATGGCTACACCTTC.

In this sample, this clone turned up a few times. The genes are TRBV29-1 and TRBJ1-2; D uncertain. Trimming cost V 0 bases and J 8 bases, with 13 bases left between them. The germline V gene encodes CDR1 SQVTM and CDR2 ANQGSEA. The CDR3 extends over 13 amino acids. The CDR3 sequence is CSVEERAVGGYTF. The DNA for the CDR3 is TGCAGCGTTGAAGAGCGGGCGGTAGGGGGCTACACCTTC.

The V call is TRBV5-4, the J call TRBJ1-2; no reliable D call. V shed 0 bases and J shed 7 bases, with 10 bases lying between them. The CDR3 sequence is 13 residues long. CDR1 is SGHNT and CDR2 is YYREEE in the germline V gene (reference sequence). This chain's CDR3 is CASSLGQGSGYTF. In nucleotides, the CDR3 is TGTGCCAGCAGCTTGGGCCAAGGGTCTGGCTACACCTTC.

This clone was counted a few times. The rearrangement joins TRBV6-5 to TRBJ2-7; no clear D. Germline CDR1 is MNHEY and CDR2 is SVGAGI. The CDR3 contains 11 residues. Trimming removed 6 bases at V and 6 bases at J, with 9 bases between. The DNA of the CDR3 is TGTGCCAGCAGCCCTCCCCTCGAGCAGTACTTC. It specifies CASSPPLEQYF.